This T cell receptor (beta chain) was recovered during a study of cytomegalovirus exposure and HLA in healthy donors (dated by TCRdb to 2016 to 2017). For the study in its entirety: According to a later analysis, one platform produced both the approximately 110 validation repertoires and the 670 or so repertoires of the first cohort. The aim of the study was to test whether cataloging public T cell receptors could identify signatures of past pathogen exposure. In addition to the first cohort of roughly 700 subjects, a separate validation cohort of 130 or so different subjects was used. To predict cytomegalovirus infection status, the study brought together high-throughput TCR immunosequencing, statistical association of individual TCRs with disease status, and machine learning.

Separate from the approximately 690-subject first cohort, the validation cohort of roughly 110 subjects was the group to which the donors belonged. On the study overall, not on this receptor specifically: In the study, some 180 TCR beta chains were listed as associated with cytomegalovirus. Most TCR sequences were observed very rarely across donors, whereas some public TCRs were present in many individuals. The validation cohort had no HLA typing available for a later analysis, so co-occurrence within that cohort was assessed over all 110 or so repertoires. Three of the identified cytomegalovirus-associated TCR beta chains were confirmed in vitro to be specific for cytomegalovirus antigens. The authors suggested that the approach could potentially be extended to other disease states and immunological phenotypes. The classifier was reported to diagnose cytomegalovirus status with high specificity and sensitivity in both the original and validation cohorts. A later analysis found that TCRs clustered in the first cohort also tended to co-occur in the approximately 120 validation repertoires, with approximately 95% of cluster scores above 0.

Regarding this clone: The clone's antigen remains unknown. Per-base quality was not reported, and no clone a single base away is much larger than it.

The library was made by the immunoSEQ multiplex PCR assay. The study's processing was this. A statistical classification framework was built for diagnosing cytomegalovirus status from the catalog of TCR beta chain sequences. TCRdb re-hosts the immuneACCESS table, in-frame sequences only. Its copies lack some clones; in the studies checked, an unresolved V gene accounts for under half of them, and the cause for the rest is not known. That table gives V, J and clone size, and the DNA gave D and trimming. For this sample there are 150,000 to 200,000 clones; about 80% appear just once. Around 2.8% of the sample belongs to the ten largest clones. This TCR came from a woman between 18 and 30 years old in good health and CMV-seropositive. Source material: PBMCs.

The DNA reads TGTGCCAGTACTATGGGGACAGGCTACGAGCAGTACTTC. This is translated as CASTMGTGYEQYF. This receptor chain uses TRBV19 and TRBJ2-7, and TRBD1 aligns with 8 junction nucleotides. According to the germline V gene (reference sequence), CDR1 reads LNHDA and CDR2 reads SQIVND. After removal of 7 bases from V and 3 bases from J, the junction retains 5 bases not matched to a gene. From the cysteine up to the phenylalanine, the CDR3 has a length of 13 residues. Only CDR3 DNA remains: 39 bases, in frame from the first base.